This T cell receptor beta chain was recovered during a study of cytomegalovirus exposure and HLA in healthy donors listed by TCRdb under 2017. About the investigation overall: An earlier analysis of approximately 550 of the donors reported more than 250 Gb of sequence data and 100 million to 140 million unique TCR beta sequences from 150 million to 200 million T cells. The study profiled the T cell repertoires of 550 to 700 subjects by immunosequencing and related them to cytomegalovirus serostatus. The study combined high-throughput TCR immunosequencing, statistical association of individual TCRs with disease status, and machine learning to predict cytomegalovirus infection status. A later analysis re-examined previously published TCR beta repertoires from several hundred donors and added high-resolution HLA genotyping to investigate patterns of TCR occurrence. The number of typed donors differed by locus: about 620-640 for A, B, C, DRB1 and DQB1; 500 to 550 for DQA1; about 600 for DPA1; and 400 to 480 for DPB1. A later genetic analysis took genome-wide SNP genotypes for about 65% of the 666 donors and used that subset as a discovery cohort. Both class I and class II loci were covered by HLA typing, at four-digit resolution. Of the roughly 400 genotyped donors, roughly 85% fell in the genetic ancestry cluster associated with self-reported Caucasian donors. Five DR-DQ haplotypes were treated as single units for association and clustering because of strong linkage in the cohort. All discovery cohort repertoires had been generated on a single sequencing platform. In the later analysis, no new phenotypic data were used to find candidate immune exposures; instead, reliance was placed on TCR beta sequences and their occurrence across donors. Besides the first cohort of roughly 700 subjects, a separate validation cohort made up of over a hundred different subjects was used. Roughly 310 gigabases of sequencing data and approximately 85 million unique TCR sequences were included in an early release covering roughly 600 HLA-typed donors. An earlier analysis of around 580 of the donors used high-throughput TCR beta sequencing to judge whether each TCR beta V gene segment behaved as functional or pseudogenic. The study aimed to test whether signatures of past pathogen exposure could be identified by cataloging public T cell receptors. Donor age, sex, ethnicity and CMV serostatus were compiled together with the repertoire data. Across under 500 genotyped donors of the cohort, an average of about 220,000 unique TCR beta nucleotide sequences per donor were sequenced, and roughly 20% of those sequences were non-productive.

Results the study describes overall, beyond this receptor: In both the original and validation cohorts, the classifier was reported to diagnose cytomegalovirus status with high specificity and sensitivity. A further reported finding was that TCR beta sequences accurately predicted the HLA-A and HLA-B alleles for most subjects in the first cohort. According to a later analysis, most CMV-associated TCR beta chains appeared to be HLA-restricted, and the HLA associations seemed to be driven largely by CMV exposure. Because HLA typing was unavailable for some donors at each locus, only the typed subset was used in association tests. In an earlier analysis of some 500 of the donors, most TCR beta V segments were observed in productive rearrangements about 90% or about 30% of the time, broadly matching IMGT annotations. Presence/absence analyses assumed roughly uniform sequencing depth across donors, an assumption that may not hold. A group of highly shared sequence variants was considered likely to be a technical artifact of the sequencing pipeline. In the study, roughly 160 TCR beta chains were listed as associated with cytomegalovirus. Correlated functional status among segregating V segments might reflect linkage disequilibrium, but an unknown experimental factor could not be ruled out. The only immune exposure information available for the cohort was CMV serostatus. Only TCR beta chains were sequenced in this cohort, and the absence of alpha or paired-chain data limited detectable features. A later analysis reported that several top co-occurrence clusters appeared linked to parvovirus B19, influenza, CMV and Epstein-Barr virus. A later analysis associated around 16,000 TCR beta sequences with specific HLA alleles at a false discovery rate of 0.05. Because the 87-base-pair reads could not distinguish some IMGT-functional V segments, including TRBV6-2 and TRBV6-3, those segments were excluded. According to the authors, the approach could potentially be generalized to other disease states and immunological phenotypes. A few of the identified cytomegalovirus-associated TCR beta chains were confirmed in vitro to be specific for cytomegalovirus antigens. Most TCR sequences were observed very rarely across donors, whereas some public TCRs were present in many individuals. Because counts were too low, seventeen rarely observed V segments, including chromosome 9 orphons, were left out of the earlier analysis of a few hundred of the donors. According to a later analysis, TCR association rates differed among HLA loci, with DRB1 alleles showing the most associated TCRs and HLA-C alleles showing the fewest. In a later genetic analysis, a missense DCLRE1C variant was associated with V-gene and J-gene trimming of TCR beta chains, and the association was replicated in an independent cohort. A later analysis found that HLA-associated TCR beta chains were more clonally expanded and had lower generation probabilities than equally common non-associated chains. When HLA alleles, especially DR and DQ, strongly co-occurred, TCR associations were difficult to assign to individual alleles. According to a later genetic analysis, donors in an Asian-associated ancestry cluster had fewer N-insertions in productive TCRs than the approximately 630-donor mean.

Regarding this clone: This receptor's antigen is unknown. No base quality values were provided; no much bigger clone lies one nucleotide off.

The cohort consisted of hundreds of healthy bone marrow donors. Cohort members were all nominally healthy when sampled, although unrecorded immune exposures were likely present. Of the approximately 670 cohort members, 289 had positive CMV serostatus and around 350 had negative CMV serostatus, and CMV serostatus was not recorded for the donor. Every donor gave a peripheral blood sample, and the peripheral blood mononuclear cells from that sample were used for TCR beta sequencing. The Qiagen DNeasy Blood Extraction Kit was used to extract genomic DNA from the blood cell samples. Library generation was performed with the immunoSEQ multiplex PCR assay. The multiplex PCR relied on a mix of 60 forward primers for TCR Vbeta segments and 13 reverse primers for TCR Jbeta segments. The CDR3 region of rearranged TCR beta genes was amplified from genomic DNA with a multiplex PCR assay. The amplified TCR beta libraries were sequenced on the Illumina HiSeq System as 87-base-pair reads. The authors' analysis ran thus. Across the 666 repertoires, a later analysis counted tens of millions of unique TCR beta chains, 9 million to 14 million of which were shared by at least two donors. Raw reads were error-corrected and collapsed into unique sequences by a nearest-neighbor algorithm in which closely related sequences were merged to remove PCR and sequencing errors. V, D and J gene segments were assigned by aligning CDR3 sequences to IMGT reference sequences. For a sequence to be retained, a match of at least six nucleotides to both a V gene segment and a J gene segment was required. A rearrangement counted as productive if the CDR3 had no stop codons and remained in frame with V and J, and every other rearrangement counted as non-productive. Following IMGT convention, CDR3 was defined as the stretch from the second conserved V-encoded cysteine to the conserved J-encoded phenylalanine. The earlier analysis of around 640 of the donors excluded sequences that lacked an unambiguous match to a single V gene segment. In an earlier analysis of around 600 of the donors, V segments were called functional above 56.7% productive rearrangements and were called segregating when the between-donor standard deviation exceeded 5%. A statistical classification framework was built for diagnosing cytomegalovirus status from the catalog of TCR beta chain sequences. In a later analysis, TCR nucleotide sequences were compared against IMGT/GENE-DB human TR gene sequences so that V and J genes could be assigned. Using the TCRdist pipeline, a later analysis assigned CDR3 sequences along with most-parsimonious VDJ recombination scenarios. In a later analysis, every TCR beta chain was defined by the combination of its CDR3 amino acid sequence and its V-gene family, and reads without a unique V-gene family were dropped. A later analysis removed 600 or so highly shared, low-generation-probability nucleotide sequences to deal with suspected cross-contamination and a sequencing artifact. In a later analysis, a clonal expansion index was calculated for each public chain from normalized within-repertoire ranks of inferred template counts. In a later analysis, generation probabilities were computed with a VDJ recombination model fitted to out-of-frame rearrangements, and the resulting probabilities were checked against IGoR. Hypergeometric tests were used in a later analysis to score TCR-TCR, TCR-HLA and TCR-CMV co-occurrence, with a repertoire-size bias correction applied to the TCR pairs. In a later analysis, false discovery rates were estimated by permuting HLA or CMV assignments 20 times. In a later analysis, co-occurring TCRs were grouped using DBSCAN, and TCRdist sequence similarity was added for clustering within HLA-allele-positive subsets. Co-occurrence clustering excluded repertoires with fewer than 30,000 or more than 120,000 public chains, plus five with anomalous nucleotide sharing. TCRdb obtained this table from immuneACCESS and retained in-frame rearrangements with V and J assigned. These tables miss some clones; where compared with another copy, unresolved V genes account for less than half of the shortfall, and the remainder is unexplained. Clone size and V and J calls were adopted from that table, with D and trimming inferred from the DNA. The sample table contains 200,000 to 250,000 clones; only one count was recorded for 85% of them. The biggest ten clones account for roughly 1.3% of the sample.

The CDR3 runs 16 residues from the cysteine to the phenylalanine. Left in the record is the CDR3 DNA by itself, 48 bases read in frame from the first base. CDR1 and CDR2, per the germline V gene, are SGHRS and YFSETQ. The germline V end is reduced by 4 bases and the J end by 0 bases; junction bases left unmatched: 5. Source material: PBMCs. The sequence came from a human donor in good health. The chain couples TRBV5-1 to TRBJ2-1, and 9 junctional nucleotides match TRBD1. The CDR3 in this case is CASSPRQGGSYNEQFF. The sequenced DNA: TGCGCCAGCAGCCCCCGACAGGGGGGCTCCTACAATGAGCAGTTCTTC.